The next 18 T cell receptor beta chains were all read from a single sample in a study of glioma-infiltrating T cells. Amplification of TCR alpha and beta CDR3 regions from RNA used iRepertoire nested multiplex PCR. TCRdb processed the multiplex PCR reads anew with MiXCR; each CDR3 protein has one entry. The data contain a few hundred thousand distinct CDR3 sequences, less than 50% of them singletons. The source material was glioma tissue, nonneoplastic brain tissue, or PBMCs (not recorded which). The receptor set was obtained from a human donor with low-grade glioma or glioblastoma, undergoing nonglioma brain surgery, or in good health (not recorded which).

V usage is TRBV6-6 and J usage is TRBJ1-1; 9 bases map to TRBD1. CDR3 size: 17 residues. The V segment lost 4 bases and the J segment 3 bases; nucleotides outside the gene matches: 12. CDR1 and CDR2 (germline): MNHNY, SVGAGI (reference sequence). CDR3 sequence: CASSSTRTGQGDTEAFF. The CDR3 DNA follows: TGTGCCAGCAGTTCTACCAGAACGGGACAGGGAGACACTGAAGCTTTCTTT.

Ten or more counts support this clonotype. The V gene is TRBV15, the J gene TRBJ1-1; 9 nucleotides match TRBD1. This CDR3 is built from 15 residues. The germline gives CDR1 LNHNV, CDR2 YYDKDF (reference sequence). J gave up 4 bases and V 3 bases, and 6 bases lay outside the gene matches. The CDR3 loop reads CATSSPRTGATEAFF. CDR3 nucleotide sequence: TGTGCCACCAGCAGTCCCAGGACAGGGGCCACTGAAGCTTTCTTT.

J is TRBJ1-2 and V is TRBV20-1, with TRBD1 identical over 8 bases. The CDR3 extends over 15 amino acids. Germline V lookup: CDR1 DFQATT, CDR2 SNEGSKA (reference sequence). The J segment lost 0 bases and the V segment lost 3 bases, leaving 6 bases of the junction unmatched. Here the CDR3 reads CSARRTGPANYGYTF. The CDR3 DNA reads as TGCAGTGCTAGGAGGACAGGGCCAGCTAACTATGGCTACACCTTC.

This clonotype has just a few counts. The gene calls are TRBV27 and TRBJ2-1; possibly TRBD2 for D (6 bases). The V and J ends lost 3 bases and 5 bases respectively, with 20 bases between them. The CDR3 loop spans 17 amino acids. The V gene's germline CDR1 is MNHEY and CDR2 SMNVEV (reference sequence). The CDR3 DNA is TGTGCCAGCAGTTTTCCCCGCGGGGCAGGGCTCCACAATGAGCAGTTCTTC. Its protein product is CASSFPRGAGLHNEQFF.

This clonotype was seen only once. The V and J genes are TRBV18 and TRBJ2-5; D is undetermined. The germline V gene has CDR1 KGHSH and CDR2 LQKENI. The ends were cut back, 4 bases at V and 5 bases at J, with 11 bases in the middle. There are 13 residues in the CDR3. The CDR3 coding sequence is TGTGCCAGCTCACTAAGGACCGAGGAGACCCAGTACTTC. It specifies CASSLRTEETQYF.

This rearrangement joins TRBV20-1 to TRBJ1-1; no clear D. V was shortened by 0 bases and J by 8 bases, with 19 bases between the two germline ends. This CDR3 contains 15 residues. In germline, CDR1 is DFQATT, CDR2 SNEGSKA (reference sequence). CDR3 in amino acids: CSARDPGAKETEAFF. For the CDR3, the DNA is TGCAGTGCTAGAGACCCGGGCGCGAAGGAAACGGAAGCTTTCTTT.

The chain recombines TRBV24-1 with TRBJ2-1; D is possibly TRBD2 (7 bases). The CDR3 is 15 residues long. The germline gives CDR1 KGHDR, CDR2 SFDVKD. Deletions cut 7 bases from V and 6 bases from J, with 18 bases between. DNA for the CDR3: TGTGCCACCAGCCGCGAGGGGGGGAATGTCAATGAGCAGTTCTTC. Encoded protein: CATSREGGNVNEQFF.

The count of this clonotype is one. Here the CDR3 omits its conserved ending phenylalanine or tryptophan, so a read error is the likely source. This chain links TRBV28 with TRBJ2-7, with TRBD2 matching over 9 bases. The V segment lost 2 bases and the J segment 6 bases; nucleotides outside the gene matches: 14. CDR1 and CDR2 (germline): MDHEN, SYDVKM. CDR3 size: 17 residues. In DNA form, the CDR3 reads TGTGCCAGCAGTTTAAATCCCTTCGCGGGAGGGACGATCGAGCAGTACCTC. Translating it yields CASSLNPFAGGTIEQYL.

This clonotype was counted at least ten times. The rearrangement joins TRBV6-2 or TRBV6-3 to TRBJ2-7, with D possibly matching TRBD1 (7 bases). Trimming removed 0 bases at V and 3 bases at J, with 21 bases between. The CDR3 sequence is 18 residues long. Germline values: CDR1 MNHEY, CDR2 SVGEGT. The CDR3, as DNA: TGTGCCAGCAGTTACTCGGGGGGACAGATTAAGACCTACTACGAGCAGTACTTC. Its protein is CASSYSGGQIKTYYEQYF.

A word on this clonotype: Possible read error: a much larger clone is one base away. This sequence joins TRBV6-2 or TRBV6-3 and TRBJ2-2; D could derive from TRBD1 or TRBD2 (5 bases each). This CDR3 is 16 amino acids long. CDR1 is MNHEY and CDR2 is SVGEGT in the germline V gene. The ends were cut back, 5 bases at V and 1 base at J, with 14 bases in the middle. CDR3 DNA sequence: TGTGCCAGCAGTGGCCTAGAGGGGCTGAACACCGGGGAGCTGTTTTTT. Its translation: CASSGLEGLNTGELFF.

The table lists this clonotype with a few counts. This chain joins TRBV29-1 and TRBJ2-7; TRBD1 is a possible D gene (5 bases). Germline V CDR1 and CDR2: SQVTM, ANQGSEA. The CDR3 totals 14 residues. Trimming took 1 base from V and 2 from J, leaving 12 bases between them. Here the CDR3 reads CSVEGTRVPYEQYF. The CDR3 DNA sequence: TGCAGCGTTGAAGGGACACGGGTCCCCTACGAGCAGTACTTC.

The V gene is TRBV2, the J gene TRBJ2-5; maybe TRBD2 (5 bases). Trimming removed 7 bases at V and 5 bases at J, with 17 bases between. This CDR3 contains 14 residues. Germline lookup yields CDR1 SNHLY and CDR2 FYNNEI. The CDR3 here is CASTSLRAWETQYF. DNA of the CDR3: TGTGCCAGCACTTCTCTGAGGGCCTGGGAGACCCAGTACTTC.

As to this clonotype: A much more abundant neighbour one base away suggests this may be a read error. The chain couples TRBV15 to TRBJ1-5; D gene uncertain. The length of the CDR3 is 14 residues. In germline, CDR1 is LNHNV, CDR2 YYDKDF (reference sequence). Written as DNA, the CDR3 is TGTGCCACCAGGAGAGATTTGGAGAATCAGCCCCAGCATTTT. Translation gives CATRRDLENQPQHF.

About this clonotype: The CDR3 ends on some other residue instead of the conserved phenylalanine or tryptophan, so this is likely a read error. Because the CDR3's place on the DNA is in doubt, the DNA is left out and the CDR3 is given as listed by TCRdb. This chain connects TRBV6-4 to TRBJ2-7; the D call of TRBD2 is as the table states it, not checked on the DNA. The CDR3 is made up of 14 amino acids, end residues included. In germline, CDR1 is MRHNA, CDR2 SNTAGT. The chain's CDR3 is CASSDKWTRVRAVL.

This clonotype was detected ten times or more. The chain uses TRBV28 and TRBJ1-2; D ambiguous. This CDR3 comprises 12 residues. CDR1 and CDR2 (germline): MDHEN, SYDVKM. V lost 6 bases, J lost 8 bases, and 13 bases lay in between. The DNA of the CDR3 is TGTGCCAGCAGCCGGGAGGCAAGAGGCTACACCTTC. Translated, it gives CASSREARGYTF.

This clonotype was detected only a few times. The chain combines TRBV20-1 with TRBJ2-7, with 9 bases matching TRBD2. V lost 5 bases and J lost 3; bases outside the gene matches: 11. The CDR3 is 15 amino acids. Per the germline V gene, CDR1 is DFQATT and CDR2 is SNEGSKA (reference sequence). CDR3 protein: CSAVTEREVFYEQYF. The CDR3 nucleotides are TGCAGTGCTGTGACCGAGCGGGAGGTTTTCTACGAGCAGTACTTC.

The J gene is TRBJ2-7, the V gene TRBV29-1; a weak D match, TRBD2 (6 bases). The CDR3 extends over 12 amino acids. Germline lookup yields CDR1 SQVTM and CDR2 ANQGSEA. V was pared by 6 bases and J by 3 bases, with 12 bases between. Written as DNA, the CDR3 is TGCAGCGTCGGGAGTTCCAACTACGAGCAGTACTTC. Residues: CSVGSSNYEQYF.

The rearrangement joins TRBV5-1 to TRBJ2-1; 11 bases map to TRBD2. Germline CDR1 reads SGHRS; CDR2 reads YFSETQ. This CDR3 has 15 amino acids. Trimming took 4 bases from V and 4 from J; bases not matched to a gene: 4. CDR3 region: CASSETSGSYNEQFF. CDR3 bases: TGCGCCAGCAGCGAAACTAGCGGGAGTTACAATGAGCAGTTCTTC.